This T cell receptor (beta chain) emerged from a study of T cell responses to AZD1222 COVID-19 vaccine. Assay: immunoSEQ multiplex PCR; the TCRdb copy retains only in-frame clones and omits some. The sample gives some 100,000 clones, over 80% of which show up once; 7% to 9% is in the top ten. The CDR3 consists of 12 residues. V shed 1 base and J shed 15 bases, with 12 bases lying between them. The sequenced sample was peripheral blood, obtained on day 0 of AZD1222 vaccination. This chain connects TRBV12-3 or TRBV12-4 to TRBJ1-4; perhaps TRBD1 as D (6 bases). The source of this sequence is an adult in good health. The CDR3 sequence is CASSLGGQRVFF. The DNA of the CDR3 is TGTGCCAGCAGTTTAGGGGGACAAAGGGTGTTTTTT.